The 30 T cell receptor beta chains in this list originate from one sample, sequenced in a study of cytotoxic CD8 clonotypes in ibrutinib-treated CLL (dated by TCRdb to about 2021). The time point tag for this specimen amounts to: progressive disease on ibrutinib. Library method: the immunoSEQ multiplex PCR assay. Not all clones reach the TCRdb copy of this immuneACCESS table, which keeps in-frame sequences only. Checked studies attribute under half of the gap to unresolved V genes and leave the rest unexplained. The sample contains under 300,000 clones, roughly 76% of them found a single time. Around 5.1% of the sample is taken by the ten largest. The sample in question was PBMCs, obtained at disease progression, from a patient treated with ibrutinib. The source is a human donor with chronic lymphocytic leukemia.

The chain carries TRBV18 and TRBJ1-2, with D possibly TRBD1 on 5 matching bases. The CDR3 runs 14 residues. Per germline, CDR1 KGHSH and CDR2 LQKENI. Trimming took 6 bases from V and 2 from J, leaving 13 bases between them. CDR3 protein: CASSTLAGNYGYTF. The CDR3 DNA follows: TGTGCCAGCTCGACTCTCGCAGGGAACTATGGCTACACCTTC.

This rearrangement joins TRBV10-3 to TRBJ2-1, with TRBD1 as a possible D gene (5 bases). This CDR3 region has 15 residues. Germline CDR1 and CDR2: ENHRY and SYGVKD. V lost 6 bases and J 8 bases, leaving 20 bases between the germline ends. The CDR3 DNA reads TGTGCCATCAGGGATTCAGGGTCTCGCGGCTATGAGCAGTTCTTC. As protein: CAIRDSGSRGYEQFF.

This chain joins TRBV19 and TRBJ1-6; D is unclear. V was shortened by 2 bases and J by 4 bases, with 6 bases between the two germline ends. Germline CDR1 reads LNHDA; CDR2 reads SQIVND (reference sequence). This CDR3 contains 14 residues. CDR3 amino acids: CASSIWHYNSPLHF. In DNA form, the CDR3 reads TGTGCCAGTAGTATATGGCATTATAATTCACCCCTCCACTTT.

This clone was counted a single time. V is TRBV11-3 and J is TRBJ2-7, with 11 bases identical to TRBD1. Per the germline V gene, CDR1 is SGHNT and CDR2 is YENEEA. This CDR3 spans 15 amino acids. V shed 5 bases and J 5 bases; nucleotides not matched to a gene: 8. CDR3 loop: CASSIRTGGINEQYF. DNA for the CDR3: TGTGCCAGCAGCATCCGGACAGGGGGCATAAACGAGCAGTACTTC. Combining the CDR3 with reference TRBV11-3 and TRBJ2-7 gives the whole variable domain EAGVVQSPRYKIIEKKQPVAFWCNPISGHNTLYWYLQNLGQGPELLIRYENEEAVDDSQLPKDRFSAERLKGVDSTLKIQPAELGDSAVYLCASSIRTGGINEQYFGPGTRLTVT.

This clone showed up just a few times. The chain joins TRBV18 to TRBJ2-7; D remains unclear. CDR3 length: 11 amino acids. CDR1 KGHSH and CDR2 LQKENI come from the germline V gene. Trimming left V 5 bases short and J 6 bases short, with 8 bases between. CDR3 DNA: TGTGCCAGCTCAAATGGGTTCGAGCAGTACTTC. Residues: CASSNGFEQYF. Filled out from reference TRBV18 and TRBJ2-7, the complete variable domain reads NAGVMQNPRHLVRRRGQEARLRCSPMKGHSHVYWYRQLPEEGLKFMVYLQKENIIDESGMPKERFSAEFPKEGPSILRIQQVVRGDSAAYFCASSNGFEQYFGPGTRLTVT.

A few counts support this clone. The CDR3 spells CASSSSPYEQYF. The CDR3 DNA follows: TGTGCCAGCAGCTCCTCTCCCTACGAGCAGTACTTC. The rearrangement uses TRBV28 and TRBJ2-7; unclear D gene. V was clipped by 6 bases and J by 2 bases, with 8 bases between them. The CDR3 is 12 amino acids. Germline lookup yields CDR1 MDHEN and CDR2 SYDVKM.

This clone was seen a handful of times. The rearrangement joins TRBV10-2 to TRBJ2-7; TRBD1 matches 7 bases. The CDR3 has 15 amino acids. V trimming: 3 bases; J trimming: 4 bases; junction bases outside the gene matches: 9. Germline CDR1 WSHSY, CDR2 SAAADI. This chain's CDR3 is CASSDTGTARYEQYF. As DNA, the CDR3 is TGCGCCAGCAGTGATACCGGGACAGCCCGATACGAGCAGTACTTC.

The chain carries TRBV19 and TRBJ1-2; no reliable D call. The CDR3 consists of 16 residues. V was trimmed by 1 base and J by 5 bases, leaving 17 bases between them. CDR1 is LNHDA, CDR2 SQIVND, per germline (reference sequence). CDR3 sequence: CASSIARLWWAYGYTF. CDR3 bases: TGTGCCAGTAGTATAGCCCGGCTCTGGTGGGCTTATGGCTACACCTTC.

V usage is TRBV4-1 and J usage is TRBJ2-7, with D tentatively TRBD2 (7 bases). The CDR3 runs to 17 residues. With 0 bases removed from V and 2 bases from J, the gap between germline ends came to 17 bases. The germline gives CDR1 MGHRA, CDR2 YSYEKL. CDR3 sequence reads: CASSQDRGASGPYEQYF. In DNA, the CDR3 is TGCGCCAGCAGCCAAGATAGGGGGGCTAGCGGACCCTACGAGCAGTACTTC.

The chain couples TRBV5-1 to TRBJ2-7; 9 bases match TRBD1. CDR1 and CDR2 (germline): SGHRS, YFSETQ. The CDR3 has 15 residues. Unmatched junction bases numbered 10, after V lost 2 bases and J lost 7 bases. As DNA, the CDR3 is TGCGCCAGCAGCTTATATCCGGGACAGGGAAGAGAGCAGTACTTC. It codes for CASSLYPGQGREQYF.

The chain links TRBV19 to TRBJ1-5; 7 bases fit TRBD1. V trimming: 8 bases; J trimming: 2 bases; junction bases outside the gene matches: 3. The CDR3 has 13 residues. CDR1 is LNHDA and CDR2 is SQIVND in the germline V gene (reference sequence). The CDR3 DNA reads as TGTGCCAGTTGCGGACAGGGCAATCAGCCCCAGCATTTT. The encoded protein is CASCGQGNQPQHF.

The chain joins TRBV2 to TRBJ1-6, with TRBD1 matching over 9 bases. The junction had 14 bases not matched to a gene; V was cut back by 5 bases and J by 6 bases. CDR1 is SNHLY and CDR2 is FYNNEI in the germline V gene. This CDR3 spans 18 amino acids. The CDR3 is CASSRDRAQFGINSPLHF. CDR3 nucleotides: TGTGCCAGCAGTCGGGACAGGGCTCAATTCGGGATTAATTCACCCCTCCACTTT.

The V gene is TRBV28, the J gene TRBJ1-2; maybe TRBD1 (6 bases). V was pared by 10 bases and J by 5 bases, with 20 bases between. This CDR3 is built from 14 residues. Germline CDR1 reads MDHEN; CDR2 reads SYDVKM. Here the CDR3 DNA reads TGTGCCACTCCGGGACACAACCAGACTTATGGCTACACCTTC. Residues: CATPGHNQTYGYTF.

This clone was counted between two and nine times. The chain couples TRBV28 to TRBJ2-3; perhaps TRBD2 as D (6 bases). V dropped 6 bases and J dropped 10 bases, with 14 bases sitting between them. The CDR3 has 12 amino acids. Germline V gene data show CDR1 as MDHEN and CDR2 as SYDVKM. The CDR3 here is CASSHIPGAQYF. The CDR3 nucleotides are TGTGCCAGCAGCCACATACCGGGGGCGCAGTATTTT.

The chain combines TRBV7-9 with TRBJ2-2, with D unresolved. Germline V gives CDR1 SEHNR, CDR2 FQNEAQ (reference sequence). This CDR3 spans 12 amino acids. The V and J ends lost 5 bases and 6 bases respectively, with 7 bases between them. This CDR3 is CASSTGPGELFF. CDR3 bases: TGTGCCAGCAGCACCGGTCCCGGGGAGCTGTTTTTT.

This clone occurred once. The chain links TRBV4-1 to TRBJ2-7, with 7 bases matching TRBD1. This CDR3 has 15 residues. With 4 bases clipped from V and 2 bases from J, the junction kept 8 bases outside the gene matches. Germline V gene data show CDR1 as MGHRA and CDR2 as YSYEKL. The DNA of the CDR3 is TGCGCCAGCAGCCCCCGGACAGGTGAGGCCTACGAGCAGTACTTC. Its translation: CASSPRTGEAYEQYF.

This clone came up once. J is TRBJ1-2 and V is TRBV7-6; 7 nucleotides agree with TRBD1. After removal of 1 base from V and 0 bases from J, the junction contained 8 bases not matched to a gene. The CDR3 totals 17 residues. The germline CDR1 and CDR2 sequences are SGHVS and FNYEAQ. CDR3 in amino acids: CASSLVSRQGANYGYTF. The CDR3 bases are TGTGCCAGCAGCTTAGTCTCCCGACAGGGAGCTAACTATGGCTACACCTTC.

The rearrangement joins TRBV13 to TRBJ2-7, with 9 bases fitting TRBD1. This CDR3 spans 15 amino acids. Germline CDR1 and CDR2: PRHDT and FYEKMQ (reference sequence). After removal of 4 bases from V and 0 bases from J, the junction contained 4 bases not matched to a gene. CDR3 in DNA: TGTGCCAGCAGCTCCTCGGGACAGGGCTCCTACGAGCAGTACTTC. Its translation: CASSSSGQGSYEQYF.

The chain combines TRBV5-8 with TRBJ2-6; D not certain. This CDR3 has 15 amino acids. Per the germline V gene, CDR1 is SGHTS and CDR2 is YDEGEE. V was trimmed by 2 bases and J by 1 base, leaving 7 bases between them. The CDR3 reads CASSLWLSGANVLTF. CDR3 DNA: TGTGCCAGCAGCTTATGGCTATCTGGGGCCAACGTCCTGACTTTC.

This chain uses TRBV9 with TRBJ2-1; 9 bases are shared with TRBD2. V dropped 0 bases and J dropped 10; count of bases not matched to a gene: 11. The CDR3 is made up of 16 amino acids. The germline V gene has CDR1 SGDLS and CDR2 YYNGEE. The CDR3, as DNA: TGTGCCAGCAGCGTAGCTCCTAGCGGGAAGCGACTGGAGCAGTTCTTC. Translation gives CASSVAPSGKRLEQFF.

This sequence joins TRBV5-6 and TRBJ2-7, with D perhaps TRBD1 or TRBD2 (7 bases each). Trimming cost V 3 bases and J 5 bases, with 12 bases left between them. The germline CDR1 and CDR2 sequences are SGHDT and YYEEEE. The CDR3 sequence is 13 residues long. CDR3 sequence (DNA): TGTGCCAGCAGCTCAGGGGGGGAGAACGAGCAGTACTTC. It translates to CASSSGGENEQYF.

This chain uses TRBV29-1 with TRBJ2-2; a weak D match, TRBD1 (6 bases). This CDR3 spans 14 amino acids. Germline V CDR1 and CDR2: SQVTM, ANQGSEA. Trimming removed 4 bases at V and 4 bases at J, with 13 bases between. CDR3 region: CSVGAPGATGELFF. The CDR3 coding sequence is TGCAGCGTTGGCGCACCAGGGGCCACCGGGGAGCTGTTTTTT.

This chain connects TRBV6-5 to TRBJ2-3, with D possibly being TRBD1 or TRBD2 (6 bases each). V lost 6 bases and J 4 bases, leaving 17 bases between the germline ends. CDR1 and CDR2 (germline): MNHEY, SVGAGI. CDR3 size: 15 residues. For the CDR3, the DNA is TGTGCCAGCAGACCGATCCTGGGGGGCGCAGATACGCAGTATTTT. Encoded protein: CASRPILGGADTQYF.

The chain employs TRBV15 and TRBJ1-1; D gene uncertain. Germline-derived CDR1 and CDR2 are LNHNV and YYDKDF (reference sequence). The CDR3 totals 17 residues. Trimming took off 0 bases at V and 1 base at J, with 15 bases between the two ends. This chain's CDR3 is CATSRDFPLWGNTEAFF. Written as DNA, the CDR3 is TGTGCCACCAGCAGAGATTTCCCCCTCTGGGGGAACACTGAAGCTTTCTTT.

The chain uses TRBV15 and TRBJ2-2, with 8 bases aligning to TRBD1. This CDR3 has 15 amino acids. The germline V gene encodes CDR1 LNHNV and CDR2 YYDKDF (reference sequence). J was trimmed by 7 bases and V by 0 bases; bases with no gene match: 4. CDR3: CATSRDRGLGGELFF. Here the CDR3 DNA reads TGTGCCACCAGCAGAGACAGGGGGCTCGGCGGGGAGCTGTTTTTT.

Here the CDR3 DNA reads TGTGCCAGCAGCTTAGTAGGGGAGGCAGATACGCAGTATTTT. This translates into CASSLVGEADTQYF. This chain links TRBV7-6 with TRBJ2-3; TRBD2 is a possible D gene (6 bases). V lost 1 base, J lost 4 bases, and 9 bases lay in between. The CDR3 is 14 amino acids. CDR1 and CDR2 (germline): SGHVS, FNYEAQ.

The genes are TRBV7-6 and TRBJ1-4, with 7 bases identical to TRBD1. CDR1 is SGHVS, CDR2 FNYEAQ, per germline. V lost 0 bases, J lost 4 bases, and 5 bases stayed unmatched. This CDR3 is built from 16 residues. CDR3 in amino acids: CASSLAYRGLNEKLFF. The DNA for the CDR3 is TGTGCCAGCAGCTTAGCGTACAGGGGACTTAATGAAAAACTGTTTTTT.

For the CDR3, the DNA is TGTGCCAGCAGCCCCATCGTCGGAAACACCATATATTTT. Its translation is CASSPIVGNTIYF. V is TRBV5-5 and J is TRBJ1-3, with D unresolved. Germline V gives CDR1 SGHKS, CDR2 YYEKEE (reference sequence). The CDR3 length is 13 residues. V was trimmed by 4 bases and J by 4 bases, leaving 9 bases between them.

This sequence joins TRBV5-1 and TRBJ2-7; perhaps TRBD2 as D (7 bases). The V gene lost 4 bases and the J gene lost 3 bases, with 17 bases spanning the gap. Germline V gives CDR1 SGHRS, CDR2 YFSETQ. The CDR3 extends over 15 amino acids. The CDR3 coding sequence is TGCGCCAGCAGCCTAAGGTGGGGGGGCGGCTACGAGCAGTACTTC. Residues: CASSLRWGGGYEQYF.

The CDR3 nucleotides are TGTGCCAGTAGTACAACAGGGGGTGAGGGCTACACCTTC. Translated, it gives CASSTTGGEGYTF. V usage is TRBV19 and J usage is TRBJ1-2, with 8 bases identical to TRBD1. The length of the CDR3 is 13 residues. Germline-derived CDR1 and CDR2 are LNHDA and SQIVND (reference sequence). J was trimmed by 8 bases and V by 4 bases; bases with no gene match: 6.